This T cell receptor (beta chain) was obtained from a study of T cell repertoires in cytomegalovirus infection. The table lists this clonotype with many counts. TCRdb re-derived calls from the reads in MiXCR, one entry per CDR3 protein. Of a few hundred thousand distinct CDR3 sequences listed, 15% to 20% were seen once; the top ten hold approximately 8%. The V gene's germline CDR1 is SGHTA and CDR2 FQGNSA. This CDR3 region has 13 residues. V shed 7 bases and J shed 2 bases, with 11 bases lying between them. The chain joins TRBV7-2 to TRBJ1-1, with unresolved D. The clonotype was recovered from a human donor in good health (CMV status not recorded). Some clones in this sample may be carry-over from other donors' samples. Sequencing was done on a sample of PBMCs. CDR3 nucleotide sequence: TGTGCCAGCACCCTACTACAAAACACTGAAGCTTTCTTT. The encoded protein is CASTLLQNTEAFF.